Below are 9 T cell receptor beta chains sequenced from a single sample in a study of T cell changes during pregnancy in multiple sclerosis. Sequenced by immunoSEQ multiplex PCR; TCRdb stores in-frame clones only, minus some. The table lists roughly 40,000 clones, more than 80% of them singletons. The source was peripheral blood, collected before pregnancy. These receptors were taken from a female donor with multiple sclerosis, enrolled in a pregnancy study.

For the CDR3, the DNA is TGTGCCAGCAGCCCCAACGTTCGGGACAGGGTTGATAATGAGCAGTTCTTC. Translating it yields CASSPNVRDRVDNEQFF. The chain carries TRBV5-4 and TRBJ2-1; 9 bases align to TRBD1. CDR1 and CDR2 (germline): SGHNT, YYREEE (reference sequence). This CDR3 region has 17 residues. With 4 bases clipped from V and 7 bases from J, the junction kept 15 bases outside the gene matches.

The chain carries TRBV7-9 and TRBJ1-1; tentatively, D is TRBD1 (6 bases). Trimming left V 4 bases short and J 2 bases short, with 14 bases between. The CDR3 has 15 amino acids. Per the germline V gene, CDR1 is SEHNR and CDR2 is FQNEAQ (reference sequence). The CDR3 DNA is TGTGCCAGCAGCTCTTACAGGGCCCTTAACACTGAAGCTTTCTTT. It specifies CASSSYRALNTEAFF.

In this sample, this clone turned up once. The chain is built from TRBV7-6 and TRBJ2-2; 9 bases are shared with TRBD1. Trimming took 5 bases from V and 2 from J; bases not matched to a gene: 6. This CDR3 is built from 16 residues. Germline CDR1 SGHVS, CDR2 FNYEAQ. DNA for the CDR3: TGTGCCAGCAGCGCGACAGGGGGGCCCAACACCGGGGAGCTGTTTTTT. It yields the protein CASSATGGPNTGELFF.

This clone was recorded only once. This chain links TRBV30 with TRBJ2-3; D perhaps matches TRBD2 (6 bases). Per germline, CDR1 GTSNPN and CDR2 SVGIG (reference sequence). V shed 4 bases and J shed 0 bases, with 8 bases lying between them. The CDR3 consists of 13 residues. As DNA, the CDR3 is TGTGCCTGGACGGCGGGAAGCACAGATACGCAGTATTTT. Translating gives CAWTAGSTDTQYF.

The rearrangement links TRBV11-3 to TRBJ2-1; 8 nucleotides line up with TRBD2. V lost 1 base and J lost 1; bases outside the gene matches: 0. Looked up from germline, CDR1 is SGHNT and CDR2 is YENEEA. The CDR3 is 15 residues long. CDR3 bases: TGTGCCAGCAGCTTAGCGGGAGGGTCCTACAATGAGCAGTTCTTC. Its protein is CASSLAGGSYNEQFF.

The chain has TRBV10-1 and TRBJ1-5, with D possibly being TRBD1 (6 bases). Trimming removed 5 bases from V and 4 bases from J, with 9 bases in between. CDR3 length: 13 amino acids. Germline V gene sequence: CDR1 WNHNN, CDR2 SYGVQD (reference sequence). The CDR3 is CASSSDRNQPQHF. The CDR3 coding sequence is TGCGCCAGCAGTTCGGACAGAAATCAGCCCCAGCATTTT.

The chain couples TRBV2 to TRBJ2-7, with 13 positions matching TRBD2. The CDR3 spans 14 residues. Germline V gene sequence: CDR1 SNHLY, CDR2 FYNNEI. Trimming took 6 bases from V and 6 from J; bases not matched to a gene: 5. The CDR3 spells CASSQTSGRTEQYF. The DNA for the CDR3 is TGTGCCAGCAGCCAGACTAGCGGGAGGACCGAGCAGTACTTC. The full variable domain, with the rest looked up from reference TRBV2 and TRBJ2-7, is EPEVTQTPSHQVTQMGQEVILRCVPISNHLYFYWYRQILGQKVEFLVSFYNNEISEKSEIFDDQFSVERPDGSNFTLKIRSTKLEDSAMYFCASSQTSGRTEQYFGPGTRLTVT.

V usage is TRBV6-6 and J usage is TRBJ2-5, with 7 nucleotides matching TRBD1. The V gene's germline CDR1 is MNHNY and CDR2 SVGAGI (reference sequence). The CDR3 spans 14 residues. The V segment lost 6 bases and the J segment 5 bases; nucleotides outside the gene matches: 9. CDR3 in DNA: TGTGCCAGCAGCTGGGCAGGGGGAGTGGAGACCCAGTACTTC. Translated, it gives CASSWAGGVETQYF.

The chain uses TRBV5-1 and TRBJ2-7; TRBD2 matches 10 bases. Looked up from germline, CDR1 is SGHRS and CDR2 is YFSETQ. Trimming at V came to 2 bases and at J to 6 bases, leaving 8 bases not matched to a gene. The CDR3 is 15 amino acids. Here the CDR3 reads CASSFFGTSETEQYF. CDR3 DNA: TGCGCCAGCAGCTTCTTCGGGACTAGCGAGACCGAGCAGTACTTC.